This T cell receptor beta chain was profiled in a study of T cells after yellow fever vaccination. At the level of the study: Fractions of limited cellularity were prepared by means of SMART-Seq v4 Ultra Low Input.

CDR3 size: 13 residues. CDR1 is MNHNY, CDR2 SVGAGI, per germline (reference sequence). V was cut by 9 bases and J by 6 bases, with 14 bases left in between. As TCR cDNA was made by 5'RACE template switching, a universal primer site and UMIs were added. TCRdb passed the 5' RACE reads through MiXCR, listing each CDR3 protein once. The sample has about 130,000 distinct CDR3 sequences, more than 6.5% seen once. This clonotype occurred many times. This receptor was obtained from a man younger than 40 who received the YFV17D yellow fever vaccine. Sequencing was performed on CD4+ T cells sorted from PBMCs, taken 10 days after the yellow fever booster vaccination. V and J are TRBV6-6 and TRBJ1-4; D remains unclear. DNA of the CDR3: TGTGCCAGTTCCCTATCAACGGATGAAAAACTGTTTTTT. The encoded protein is CASSLSTDEKLFF.